Below are 8 T cell receptor beta chains sequenced from a single sample in a study of cytomegalovirus exposure and HLA in healthy donors. Sequenced by immunoSEQ multiplex PCR; TCRdb stores in-frame clones only, minus some. The sample carries over 150,000 clones, 91% recorded once. Sequenced: PBMCs. These receptors all stem from a woman between 18 and 30 years old in good health and CMV-seropositive.

J is TRBJ2-3 and V is TRBV7-3; 12 nucleotides align to TRBD2. The V gene end was trimmed by 2 bases and the J gene end by 2 bases; junction bases not matched to a gene: 8. The CDR3 loop spans 18 amino acids. Germline CDR1 SGHTA, CDR2 FQGTGA. The CDR3, as DNA: TGTGCCAGCAGCTTACCACCTGGACTAGCGGGGACCACAGATACGCAGTATTTT. This translates into CASSLPPGLAGTTDTQYF.

J is TRBJ2-7 and V is TRBV28, with 11 bases lining up with TRBD2. CDR1 is MDHEN, CDR2 SYDVKM, per germline. CDR3 size: 20 residues. J gave up 5 bases and V 7 bases, and 25 bases lay outside the gene matches. CDR3 region: CASTGTGNRLAGGTSHEQYF. Here the CDR3 DNA reads TGTGCCAGCACGGGGACAGGGAATCGGCTAGCGGGAGGAACGTCCCACGAGCAGTACTTC.

This clone was picked up one time. The J gene is TRBJ2-5, the V gene TRBV11-2; 12 bases agree with TRBD2. This CDR3 has 19 residues. The J segment lost 5 bases and the V segment lost 1 base, leaving 14 bases of the junction unmatched. The germline V gene encodes CDR1 SGHAT and CDR2 FQNNGV. Here the CDR3 DNA reads TGTGCCAGCAGCTTAGTTTACCGAACGCTAGCGGGGGGGAGGGAGACCCAGTACTTC. This gives the protein CASSLVYRTLAGGRETQYF.

The V gene is TRBV29-1, the J gene TRBJ2-5; 8 bases map to TRBD1. V dropped 2 bases and J dropped 3; count of bases not matched to a gene: 8. The CDR3 consists of 15 residues. CDR1 SQVTM and CDR2 ANQGSEA come from the germline V gene. The CDR3 DNA sequence: TGCAGCGTTGAAAACCACAGGGGGTCCGAAGAGACCCAGTACTTC. Translating gives CSVENHRGSEETQYF.

The rearrangement joins TRBV27 to TRBJ2-5; TRBD1 might be the D (7 bases). Germline V lookup: CDR1 MNHEY, CDR2 SMNVEV (reference sequence). There are 16 residues in the CDR3. The V end lost 4 bases, the J end lost 4 bases, and 19 bases lay between the germline ends. The CDR3, as DNA: TGTGCCAGCAGTTCCTCTAAGACAGGGAGGCTAGAGACCCAGTACTTC. As protein: CASSSSKTGRLETQYF.

The V and J genes are TRBV10-3 and TRBJ1-2; 7 nucleotides align to TRBD1. CDR3 length equals 13 residues. The germline V gene encodes CDR1 ENHRY and CDR2 SYGVKD. V was clipped by 7 bases and J by 2 bases; unmatched bases: 4. The CDR3 loop is CAINAGGNYGYTF. The CDR3 DNA sequence: TGTGCCATCAACGCAGGGGGGAACTATGGCTACACCTTC.

V is TRBV28 and J is TRBJ1-1, with 8 bases identical to TRBD1. The CDR3 sequence is 12 residues long. Germline V gene sequence: CDR1 MDHEN, CDR2 SYDVKM. J lost 11 bases, V lost 4 bases, and 6 bases had no gene match. The DNA for the CDR3 is TGTGCCAGCAGTTCCTTGACAGGGGAGGCTTTCTTT. Residues: CASSSLTGEAFF.

This clone was observed a handful of times. J is TRBJ2-1 and V is TRBV6-4; D call uncertain. Germline V gene lookup returns CDR1 MRHNA and CDR2 SNTAGT. CDR3 length equals 14 residues. The ends were cut back, 0 bases at V and 8 bases at J, with 11 bases in the middle. The CDR3 bases are TGTGCCAGCAGTGACTCGACTGGCCCCGATGAGCAGTTCTTC. This codes for CASSDSTGPDEQFF.